This record looks at one T cell receptor beta chain sequence and its context. Clones were sequenced by immunoSEQ multiplex PCR, and TCRdb holds only the in-frame ones, with some missing. Among about 60,000 clones listed, about 92% were seen once. This specimen belongs to a study of T cell changes during pregnancy in multiple sclerosis. The germline V and J ends were trimmed by 5 bases and 0 bases, with 8 bases remaining between them. The CDR3 contains 14 residues. The germline V gene has CDR1 MNHEY and CDR2 SMNVEV (reference sequence). The chain combines TRBV27 with TRBJ1-3; D remains unclear. The sample consisted of CD8+ T cells from peripheral blood mononuclear cells, taken in the second trimester of pregnancy. The TCR comes from a female donor with multiple sclerosis, enrolled in a pregnancy study. CDR3: CASSGLDSGNTIYF. The CDR3 DNA follows: TGTGCCAGCAGTGGACTCGACTCTGGAAACACCATATATTTT.